Below are 29 T cell receptor beta chains sequenced from a single sample in a study of a mutant IDH1 vaccine in newly diagnosed glioma. Time point of the sample: week 11, during vaccination. Each dose delivered 300 ug of mutant IDH1 20-mer peptide subcutaneously with imiquimod. These receptors are not linked to any known antigen. Data came from immunoSEQ multiplex PCR; TCRdb stores just in-frame clones and leaves some out. The sample lists about 24,000 clones, less than 80% seen once, with over 7.5% in the top ten. The sample was PBMCs, taken from a glioma patient whose treatment included an IDH1 peptide vaccine. These receptors came from a man aged 35 to 55 with glioma.

This chain joins TRBV9 and TRBJ2-3; D possibly uses TRBD1 or TRBD2 (5 bases each). CDR3 length: 12 residues. The ends were cut back, 3 bases at V and 6 bases at J, with 8 bases in the middle. Germline lookup yields CDR1 SGDLS and CDR2 YYNGEE. The CDR3 DNA sequence: TGTGCCAGCAGCGGGTGGGGGGATACGCAGTATTTT. Encoded protein: CASSGWGDTQYF. Using reference TRBV9 and TRBJ2-3 for the parts outside the CDR3, the full variable domain is DSGVTQTPKHLITATGQRVTLRCSPRSGDLSVYWYQQSLDQGLQFLIQYYNGEERAKGNILERFSAQQFPDLHSELNLSSLELGDSALYFCASSGWGDTQYFGPGTRLTVL.

The chain combines TRBV19 with TRBJ2-2; possibly TRBD2 for D (5 bases). Germline V gene sequence: CDR1 LNHDA, CDR2 SQIVND (reference sequence). CDR3 length: 15 residues. Trimming left V 3 bases short and J 5 bases short, with 13 bases between. CDR3 sequence reads: CASSIGRGRTGELFF. CDR3 nucleotides: TGTGCCAGTAGTATCGGTCGCGGGCGTACCGGGGAGCTGTTTTTT.

The V gene is TRBV6-1, the J gene TRBJ2-3; 7 bases are a match to TRBD1. CDR1 and CDR2 (germline): MNHNS, SASEGT. The CDR3 has 15 residues. V gave up 2 bases and J gave up 5 bases; unmatched junction bases: 7. The CDR3 DNA sequence: TGTGCCAGCAGTGAACTGACAGGGTTGGGAGATACGCAGTATTTT. It codes for CASSELTGLGDTQYF.

The chain has TRBV18 and TRBJ1-5; 11 nucleotides align to TRBD1. The CDR3 extends over 15 amino acids. The V gene's germline CDR1 is KGHSH and CDR2 LQKENI. The J segment lost 6 bases and the V segment lost 4 bases, leaving 5 bases of the junction unmatched. CDR3 in amino acids: CASSRGQGDRQPQHF. The DNA for the CDR3 is TGTGCCAGCTCACGGGGACAGGGGGATCGTCAGCCCCAGCATTTT. The full variable domain, completed using reference TRBV18 and TRBJ1-5, is NAGVMQNPRHLVRRRGQEARLRCSPMKGHSHVYWYRQLPEEGLKFMVYLQKENIIDESGMPKERFSAEFPKEGPSILRIQQVVRGDSAAYFCASSRGQGDRQPQHFGDGTRLSIL.

CDR3 residues: CASSISGPNLGADTQYF. CDR3 DNA: TGTGCCAGTAGTATATCGGGACCGAATTTGGGAGCAGATACGCAGTATTTT. The V call is TRBV19, the J call TRBJ2-3; tentatively, D is TRBD1 or TRBD2 (5 bases each). Trimming took off 2 bases at V and 4 bases at J, with 19 bases between the two ends. CDR1 and CDR2 from the germline V gene are LNHDA and SQIVND (reference sequence). This CDR3 has 17 amino acids.

The chain's CDR3 is CASSQERTVGRNEQFF. The CDR3 DNA reads TGTGCCAGCAGCCAAGAACGGACAGTGGGGCGGAATGAGCAGTTCTTC. The chain carries TRBV14 and TRBJ2-1, with D tentatively TRBD1 (6 bases). The CDR3 has 16 residues. Germline V gives CDR1 SGHDN, CDR2 FVKESK. V lost 0 bases to trimming and J lost 7 bases, with 16 bases between them.

The J gene is TRBJ2-1, the V gene TRBV5-4; 13 positions match TRBD2. Germline lookup yields CDR1 SGHNT and CDR2 YYREEE (reference sequence). The CDR3 has 17 residues. The V and J ends lost 2 bases and 8 bases, in that order; junction bases with no gene match: 10. CDR3 nucleotide sequence: TGTGCCAGCAGCTTACTAGCGGGAGGGGAGGTTTCCTATGAGCAGTTCTTC. It specifies CASSLLAGGEVSYEQFF.

The chain joins TRBV27 to TRBJ1-1; D call uncertain. Per the germline V gene, CDR1 is MNHEY and CDR2 is SMNVEV (reference sequence). This CDR3 spans 13 amino acids. V lost 2 bases and J 4 bases, leaving 8 bases between the germline ends. CDR3 sequence: CASSLGRGTEAFF. CDR3 DNA: TGTGCCAGCAGTTTAGGGCGGGGCACTGAAGCTTTCTTT.

The rearrangement joins TRBV10-1 to TRBJ2-7, with 9 bases that match TRBD1. V shed 6 bases, J shed 3 bases, and the junction held 18 bases outside the gene matches. There are 18 residues in the CDR3. CDR1 WNHNN and CDR2 SYGVQD come from the germline V gene (reference sequence). CDR3 DNA: TGCGCCAGCAGCTTGGGACAGGGCGCCGCTTACTTAAACTACGAGCAGTACTTC. This translates into CASSLGQGAAYLNYEQYF.

J is TRBJ2-5 and V is TRBV5-4; perhaps D is TRBD1 or TRBD2 (5 bases each). Per the germline V gene, CDR1 is SGHNT and CDR2 is YYREEE (reference sequence). This CDR3 comprises 16 residues. Trimming shortened V by 4 bases and J by 2 bases, and 18 bases separated the two germline ends. CDR3 amino acids: CASSPGAFRRQETQYF. In DNA form, the CDR3 reads TGTGCCAGCAGCCCCGGGGCGTTTAGGCGGCAAGAGACCCAGTACTTC.

The V call is TRBV2, the J call TRBJ2-7; no definite D call. The V gene's germline CDR1 is SNHLY and CDR2 FYNNEI. Trimming cost V 1 base and J 7 bases, with 11 bases left between them. This CDR3 has 13 residues. The chain's CDR3 is CASSEGARQEQYF. CDR3 sequence (DNA): TGTGCCAGCAGTGAAGGAGCCAGGCAAGAGCAGTACTTC. The full variable domain, rest sourced from reference TRBV2 and TRBJ2-7, is EPEVTQTPSHQVTQMGQEVILRCVPISNHLYFYWYRQILGQKVEFLVSFYNNEISEKSEIFDDQFSVERPDGSNFTLKIRSTKLEDSAMYFCASSEGARQEQYFGPGTRLTVT.

This clone was detected a few times. This chain joins TRBV7-9 and TRBJ1-1; D call uncertain. Germline assignment: CDR1 SEHNR and CDR2 FQNEAQ (reference sequence). The CDR3 runs 14 residues. Trimming shortened V by 4 bases and J by 4 bases, and 13 bases separated the two germline ends. The DNA for the CDR3 is TGTGCCAGCAGCTCGGACGGGCGGAGCACTGAAGCTTTCTTT. Translating it yields CASSSDGRSTEAFF.

The rearrangement links TRBV19 to TRBJ2-1, with 8 bases aligning to TRBD2. The length of the CDR3 is 15 residues. Germline V gene data show CDR1 as LNHDA and CDR2 as SQIVND (reference sequence). J gave up 2 bases and V 7 bases, and 7 bases lay outside the gene matches. The CDR3 region has the DNA TGTGCCAGTACGTGGAGCGGGAGTCCCTACAATGAGCAGTTCTTC. Its translation: CASTWSGSPYNEQFF.

V and J are TRBV5-5 and TRBJ2-5, with 7 bases matching TRBD2. The trim removed 2 bases at V and 5 bases at J, leaving 0 bases unmatched. Germline V gene sequence: CDR1 SGHKS, CDR2 YYEKEE (reference sequence). The length of the CDR3 is 12 residues. CDR3 nucleotide sequence: TGTGCCAGCAGCTTCGGGGGGGAGACCCAGTACTTC. Protein sequence: CASSFGGETQYF.

This clone was counted between two and nine times. This sample includes further DNA sequences coding for the same CDR3. V is TRBV15 and J is TRBJ1-2; tentative D call: TRBD1 (6 bases). The CDR3 is 15 residues long. The V end was cut by 6 bases, the J end by 2 bases, with 16 bases between. Looked up from germline, CDR1 is LNHNV and CDR2 is YYDKDF (reference sequence). In nucleotides, the CDR3 is TGTGCCACCAGACAAGGGATTACAGGGAACTATGGCTACACCTTC. Protein: CATRQGITGNYGYTF.

The rearrangement joins TRBV6-5 to TRBJ1-2; 7 nucleotides align to TRBD1. Per germline, CDR1 MNHEY and CDR2 SVGAGI. The CDR3 is made up of 14 amino acids. The V and J ends lost 6 bases and 4 bases, in that order; junction bases with no gene match: 8. This CDR3 is CASRTGQAIYGYTF. The CDR3 DNA is TGTGCCAGCAGAACCGGACAGGCGATCTATGGCTACACCTTC.

This chain links TRBV7-9 with TRBJ1-6; no reliable D call. Trimming pared 4 bases from V and 7 bases from J, leaving 11 bases between. Germline-derived CDR1 and CDR2 are SEHNR and FQNEAQ (reference sequence). The CDR3 is 14 amino acids. The DNA for the CDR3 is TGTGCCAGCAGCTCTCCGGTCCCCAATTCACCCCTCCACTTT. As protein: CASSSPVPNSPLHF.

This chain links TRBV5-1 with TRBJ1-6; no firm D call. Germline CDR1 reads SGHRS; CDR2 reads YFSETQ. Trimming removed 0 bases at V and 5 bases at J, with 9 bases between. This CDR3 region has 15 residues. The CDR3 DNA reads TGCGCCAGCAGCTTGGAAGGAAGAAATAATTCACCCCTCCACTTT. This translates into CASSLEGRNNSPLHF.

The genes are TRBV5-5 and TRBJ2-7, with TRBD1 matching over 8 bases. Germline lookup yields CDR1 SGHKS and CDR2 YYEKEE (reference sequence). V was clipped by 0 bases and J by 0 bases; unmatched bases: 5. This CDR3 spans 16 amino acids. The CDR3 loop is CASSLAPGGTSYEQYF. CDR3 coding DNA: TGTGCCAGCAGCTTGGCCCCAGGGGGCACCTCCTACGAGCAGTACTTC.

This chain connects TRBV5-5 to TRBJ1-5; 7 nucleotides align to TRBD1. This CDR3 spans 15 amino acids. V shed 4 bases and J 3 bases; nucleotides not matched to a gene: 7. Germline values: CDR1 SGHKS, CDR2 YYEKEE (reference sequence). The CDR3 DNA reads as TGTGCCAGCAGCCCTATTACAGGGGACAATCAGCCCCAGCATTTT. This translates into CASSPITGDNQPQHF.

This clone was counted once. CDR3 sequence (DNA): TGTGCCAGCAGCCCCACAGGGGGCGTAGAGACCCAGTACTTC. The encoded protein is CASSPTGGVETQYF. The J gene is TRBJ2-5, the V gene TRBV7-2; 9 nucleotides match TRBD1. Trimming took 5 bases from V and 4 from J; bases not matched to a gene: 5. The CDR3 extends over 14 amino acids. In germline, CDR1 is SGHTA, CDR2 FQGNSA.

The chain joins TRBV19 to TRBJ2-2; D is ambiguous. V was shortened by 7 bases and J by 7 bases, with 7 bases between the two germline ends. Germline-derived CDR1 and CDR2 are LNHDA and SQIVND (reference sequence). The CDR3 contains 11 residues. CDR3 sequence reads: CASKTVGELFF. DNA of the CDR3: TGTGCCAGTAAGACGGTCGGGGAGCTGTTTTTT.

This chain uses TRBV11-2 with TRBJ2-5; 9 bases match TRBD2. This CDR3 region has 16 residues. Germline loops: CDR1 SGHAT, CDR2 FQNNGV. The V segment lost 5 bases and the J segment 0 bases; nucleotides outside the gene matches: 7. This CDR3 reads CASSATSGPYQETQYF. CDR3 DNA: TGTGCCAGCAGCGCTACTAGCGGGCCGTACCAAGAGACCCAGTACTTC.

This clone occurred once. The chain employs TRBV7-8 and TRBJ2-5; 10 bases line up with TRBD2. V lost 4 bases, J lost 5 bases, and 4 bases stayed unmatched. CDR1 SGHVS and CDR2 FQNEAQ come from the germline V gene. The CDR3 consists of 14 residues. The CDR3 is CASSWSGRGETQYF. In DNA, the CDR3 is TGTGCCAGCAGCTGGAGCGGGAGGGGGGAGACCCAGTACTTC.

The CDR3 reads CAISESPPRQLGVTEAFF. The DNA of the CDR3 is TGTGCCATCAGTGAGTCCCCCCCAAGACAGTTGGGGGTCACTGAAGCTTTCTTT. The rearrangement links TRBV10-3 to TRBJ1-1, with D possibly being TRBD1 (5 bases). The CDR3 is 18 residues long. CDR1 is ENHRY and CDR2 is SYGVKD in the germline V gene. Trimming cost V 0 bases and J 4 bases, with 21 bases left between them.

DNA for the CDR3: TGTGCCAGCAGCTTAGGAGTGGGAGCACAAGAGACCCAGTACTTC. This translates into CASSLGVGAQETQYF. The rearrangement uses TRBV11-3 and TRBJ2-5, with D perhaps TRBD2 (5 bases). CDR3 size: 15 residues. Germline CDR1 and CDR2: SGHNT and YENEEA. The germline V and J ends were trimmed by 1 base and 2 bases, with 11 bases remaining between them.

This clone has just a few counts. The rearrangement links TRBV18 to TRBJ2-7; a possible D gene is TRBD1 (5 bases). CDR1 is KGHSH and CDR2 is LQKENI in the germline V gene. The V and J ends lost 2 bases and 6 bases respectively, with 11 bases between them. There are 13 residues in the CDR3. The DNA of the CDR3 is TGTGCCAGCTCACCAGGGGCAGGGCGCGAGCAGTACTTC. Its protein is CASSPGAGREQYF. The full variable domain, in which reference TRBV18 and TRBJ2-7 provide the parts outside the CDR3, is NAGVMQNPRHLVRRRGQEARLRCSPMKGHSHVYWYRQLPEEGLKFMVYLQKENIIDESGMPKERFSAEFPKEGPSILRIQQVVRGDSAAYFCASSPGAGREQYFGPGTRLTVT.

The rearrangement joins TRBV28 to TRBJ1-2; D possibly corresponds to TRBD1 (5 bases). There are 14 residues in the CDR3. V lost 7 bases, J lost 3 bases, and 15 bases lay in between. CDR1 and CDR2 (germline): MDHEN, SYDVKM. The chain's CDR3 is CASTFYGGDYGYTF. The CDR3, as DNA: TGTGCCAGCACCTTTTACGGGGGGGACTATGGCTACACCTTC.

The chain combines TRBV5-6 with TRBJ2-7; D is perhaps TRBD1 (6 bases). Trimming removed 5 bases from V and 3 bases from J, with 15 bases in between. The germline V gene has CDR1 SGHDT and CDR2 YYEEEE. This CDR3 has 14 residues. For the CDR3, the DNA is TGTGCCAGCAGTTCCGGGACACTCTTCTACGAGCAGTACTTC. This codes for CASSSGTLFYEQYF.